This TCR beta chain was identified in a study of T cell changes during pregnancy in multiple sclerosis. The J segment lost 2 bases and the V segment lost 7 bases, leaving 4 bases of the junction unmatched. Per germline, CDR1 SEHNR and CDR2 FQNEAQ (reference sequence). There are 13 residues in the CDR3. Sequenced by immunoSEQ multiplex PCR; TCRdb stores in-frame clones only, minus some. The table includes tens of thousands of clones, just under 95% detected once. This chain joins TRBV7-9 and TRBJ1-1; 7 positions match TRBD1. Source: peripheral blood, taken in the third trimester of pregnancy. The TCR comes from a female donor with multiple sclerosis, enrolled in a pregnancy study. The CDR3: CASKRGGNTEAFF. The CDR3 bases are TGTGCCAGCAAACGAGGGGGCAACACTGAAGCTTTCTTT.